The clone carrying this T cell receptor (beta chain) was seen more than once but under ten times. Its specificity is unknown. One entry per CDR3 protein, called by TCRdb with MiXCR from the 5' RACE reads. The table lists roughly 700,000 distinct CDR3 sequences, roughly 8% of them singletons. Every one of the donors was a healthy Caucasian. V shed 3 bases and J shed 6 bases, with 18 bases lying between them. The CDR3 sequence is 16 residues long. Germline V CDR1 and CDR2: SGHTA, FQGNSA. The record originates from a study of identical twins. Overall study results and limits: Conclusions were based on cross-sectional statistical analysis, without following the same donors.

These records were also assigned to another study, of yellow fever vaccine responses in identical twins.

This sequence joins TRBV7-2 and TRBJ2-1; possible D gene TRBD2, 6 bases. The clonotype was recovered from a young woman in good health. Sequences were obtained from PBMCs. The CDR3 DNA reads TGTGCCAGCAGCTTCCGGGCGGGAAATTTTGGCAATGAGCAGTTCTTC. Its protein is CASSFRAGNFGNEQFF. The complete variable domain, with remaining parts taken from reference TRBV7-2 and TRBJ2-1, reads GAGVSQSPSNKVTEKGKDVELRCDPISGHTALYWYRQSLGQGLEFLIYFQGNSAPDKSGLPSDRFSAERTGGSVSTLTIQRTQQEDSAVYLCASSFRAGNFGNEQFFGPGTRLTVL.